The clone carrying this TCR beta chain has a handful of counts. What it binds is not known. The CDR3 runs 14 residues. In germline, CDR1 is SGHVS, CDR2 FQNEAQ. V was pared by 7 bases and J by 2 bases, with 12 bases between. Vbeta (60) and Jbeta (13) primers were used in the PCR. In the authors' methods: It was a later analysis that counted 79 million or so unique TCR beta chains, of which roughly 11 million were shared. Sequenced by immunoSEQ multiplex PCR; TCRdb stores in-frame clones only, minus some. V, J and clone size derive from that table, while D and trimming were established from the DNA sequence. This table holds roughly 220,000 clones, under 70% found once. This record belongs to a study of cytomegalovirus exposure and HLA in healthy donors. Overall study findings and caveats: Later analysis revealed greater clonal expansion in HLA-associated TCR beta chains than in equally common others.

Sequencing input: PBMCs. The chain recombines TRBV7-8 with TRBJ1-3; D is possibly TRBD1 (6 bases). This clonotype was sampled from a man between 35 and 55 years old in good health and CMV-seropositive. The CDR3: CASTKGGPGNTIYF. CDR3 nucleotide sequence: TGTGCCAGCACCAAAGGGGGACCTGGAAACACCATATATTTT.